The present T cell receptor (beta chain) was sequenced within a study of patients and donors after allogeneic stem cell transplantation. One entry per CDR3 protein, called by TCRdb with MiXCR from the RT-PCR reads. The sample records fewer than 25,000 distinct CDR3 sequences, about 5% being singletons. This clonotype was picked up a small number of times. Sequenced sample: blood, either unsorted or a sorted T cell fraction (not recorded which). This receptor was identified in a human donor who was either an allogeneic HSCT recipient or a stem cell or donor lymphocyte infusion donor (not recorded which). It is not recorded whose cells these are; they may come from a transplant donor.

The CDR3 nucleotides read TGTGCCAGCAGCTTGCTTCCGAGCGAGGGAGAGACCCAGTACTTC. Its translation: CASSLLPSEGETQYF. V gene TRBV13 combines with J gene TRBJ2-5; the D gene is possibly TRBD2 (5 bases). V lost 3 bases, J lost 4 bases, and 15 bases lay in between. This CDR3 is 15 amino acids long. Germline assignment: CDR1 PRHDT and CDR2 FYEKMQ (reference sequence).